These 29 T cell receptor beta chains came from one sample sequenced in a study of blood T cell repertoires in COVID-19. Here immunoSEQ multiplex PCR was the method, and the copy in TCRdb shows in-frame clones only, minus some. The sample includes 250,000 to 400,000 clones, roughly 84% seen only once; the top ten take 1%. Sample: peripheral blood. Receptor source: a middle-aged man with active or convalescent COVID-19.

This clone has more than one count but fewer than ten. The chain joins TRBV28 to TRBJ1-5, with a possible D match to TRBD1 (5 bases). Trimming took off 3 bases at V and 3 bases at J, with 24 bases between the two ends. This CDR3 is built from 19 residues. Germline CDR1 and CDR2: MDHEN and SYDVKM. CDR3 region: CASSLVFGPGAGTNQPQHF. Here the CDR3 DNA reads TGTGCCAGCAGTTTGGTCTTCGGTCCTGGGGCGGGAACCAATCAGCCCCAGCATTTT.

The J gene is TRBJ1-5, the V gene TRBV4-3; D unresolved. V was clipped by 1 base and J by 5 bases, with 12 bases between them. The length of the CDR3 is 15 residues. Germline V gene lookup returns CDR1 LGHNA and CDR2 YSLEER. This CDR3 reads CASSQVADFYQPQHF. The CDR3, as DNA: TGCGCCAGCAGCCAAGTGGCCGATTTTTATCAGCCCCAGCATTTT.

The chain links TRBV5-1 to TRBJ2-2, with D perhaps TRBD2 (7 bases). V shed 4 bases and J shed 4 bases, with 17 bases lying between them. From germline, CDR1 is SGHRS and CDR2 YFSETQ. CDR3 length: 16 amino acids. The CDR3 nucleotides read TGCGCCAGCAGCGGCGGGGGCGGGGACCCCACCGGGGAGCTGTTTTTT. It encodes CASSGGGGDPTGELFF.

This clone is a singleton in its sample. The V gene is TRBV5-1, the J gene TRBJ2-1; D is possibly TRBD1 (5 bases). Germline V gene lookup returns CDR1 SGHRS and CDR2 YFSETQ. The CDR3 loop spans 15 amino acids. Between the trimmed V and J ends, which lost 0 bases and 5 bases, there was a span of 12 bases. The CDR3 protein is CASSLGGRADNEQFF. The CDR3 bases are TGCGCCAGCAGCTTGGGCGGCAGGGCCGACAATGAGCAGTTCTTC.

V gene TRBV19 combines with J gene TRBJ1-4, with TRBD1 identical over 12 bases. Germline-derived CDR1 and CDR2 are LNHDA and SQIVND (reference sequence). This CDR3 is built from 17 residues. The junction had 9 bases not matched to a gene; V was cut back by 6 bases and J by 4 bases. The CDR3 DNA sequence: TGTGCCAGTAGGTCACCGGGACAGGGGGCAAGTAATGAAAAACTGTTTTTT. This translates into CASRSPGQGASNEKLFF.

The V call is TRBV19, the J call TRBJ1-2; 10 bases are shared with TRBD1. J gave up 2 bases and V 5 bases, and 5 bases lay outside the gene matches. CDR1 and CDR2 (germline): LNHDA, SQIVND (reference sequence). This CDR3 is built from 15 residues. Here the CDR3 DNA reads TGTGCCAGTAGTCCAGACAGGGGGCAAAACTATGGCTACACCTTC. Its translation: CASSPDRGQNYGYTF.

CDR3 region: CASSSGDRGTQPQHF. The CDR3 DNA follows: TGTGCCAGCAGTTCCGGGGACAGGGGCACTCAGCCCCAGCATTTT. V and J are TRBV28 and TRBJ1-5, with TRBD1 identical over 10 bases. The CDR3 spans 15 residues. J lost 6 bases, V lost 4 bases, and 6 bases had no gene match. Germline values: CDR1 MDHEN, CDR2 SYDVKM.

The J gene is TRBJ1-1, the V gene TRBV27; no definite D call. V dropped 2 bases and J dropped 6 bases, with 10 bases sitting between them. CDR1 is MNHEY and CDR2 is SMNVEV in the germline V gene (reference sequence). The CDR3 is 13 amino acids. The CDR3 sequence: CASSLNGSPEAFF. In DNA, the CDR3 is TGTGCCAGCAGTTTAAACGGGTCACCTGAAGCTTTCTTT.

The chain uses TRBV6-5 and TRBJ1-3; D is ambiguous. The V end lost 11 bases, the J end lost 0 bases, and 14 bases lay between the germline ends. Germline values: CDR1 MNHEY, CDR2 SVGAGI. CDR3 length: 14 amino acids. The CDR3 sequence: CALGYLDSGNTIYF. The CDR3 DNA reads TGTGCCCTCGGGTACTTGGACTCTGGAAACACCATATATTTT.

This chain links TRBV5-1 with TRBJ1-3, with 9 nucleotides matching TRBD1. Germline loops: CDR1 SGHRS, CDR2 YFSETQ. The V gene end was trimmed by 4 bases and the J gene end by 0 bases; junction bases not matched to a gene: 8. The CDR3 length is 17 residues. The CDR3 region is CASSPNPGQGSGNTIYF. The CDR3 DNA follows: TGCGCCAGCAGCCCGAATCCGGGACAGGGCTCTGGAAACACCATATATTTT.

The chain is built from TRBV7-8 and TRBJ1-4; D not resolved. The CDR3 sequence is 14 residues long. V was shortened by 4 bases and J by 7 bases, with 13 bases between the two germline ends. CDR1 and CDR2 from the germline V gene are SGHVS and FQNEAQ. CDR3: CASSSSGSGEKLFF. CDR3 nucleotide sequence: TGTGCCAGCAGCTCCTCCGGTTCGGGTGAAAAACTGTTTTTT. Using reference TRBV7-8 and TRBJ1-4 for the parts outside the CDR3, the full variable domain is GAGVSQSPRYKVAKRGQDVALRCDPISGHVSLFWYQQALGQGPEFLTYFQNEAQLDKSGLPSDRFFAERPEGSVSTLKIQRTQQEDSAVYLCASSSSGSGEKLFFGSGTQLSVL.

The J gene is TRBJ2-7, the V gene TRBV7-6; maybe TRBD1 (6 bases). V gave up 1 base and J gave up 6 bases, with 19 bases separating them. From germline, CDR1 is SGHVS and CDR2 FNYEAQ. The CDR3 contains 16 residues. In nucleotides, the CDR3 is TGTGCCAGCAGCTTAGACACAGGGTTTTTAATAAGCGAGCAGTACTTC. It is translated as CASSLDTGFLISEQYF.

The CDR3 sequence is CASSDRDTFTDTQYF. In DNA form, the CDR3 reads TGTGCCAGCAGTGATAGGGACACCTTCACAGATACGCAGTATTTT. V usage is TRBV6-1 and J usage is TRBJ2-3; weak D call: TRBD1 (6 bases). The length of the CDR3 is 15 residues. V shed 3 bases and J shed 2 bases, with 12 bases lying between them. CDR1 and CDR2 (germline): MNHNS, SASEGT.

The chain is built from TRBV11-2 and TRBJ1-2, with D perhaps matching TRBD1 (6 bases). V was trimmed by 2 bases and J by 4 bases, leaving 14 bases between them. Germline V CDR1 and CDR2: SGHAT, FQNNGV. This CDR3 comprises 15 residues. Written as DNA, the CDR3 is TGTGCCAGCAGCTTATCATCCCAGGGGCCCTATGGCTACACCTTC. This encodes CASSLSSQGPYGYTF.

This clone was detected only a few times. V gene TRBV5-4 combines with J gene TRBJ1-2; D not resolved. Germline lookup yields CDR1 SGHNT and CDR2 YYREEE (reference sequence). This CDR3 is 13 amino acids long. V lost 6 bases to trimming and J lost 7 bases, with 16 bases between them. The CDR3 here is CASNSPERVGYTF. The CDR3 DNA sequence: TGTGCCAGCAACTCACCTGAGAGGGTTGGCTACACCTTC.

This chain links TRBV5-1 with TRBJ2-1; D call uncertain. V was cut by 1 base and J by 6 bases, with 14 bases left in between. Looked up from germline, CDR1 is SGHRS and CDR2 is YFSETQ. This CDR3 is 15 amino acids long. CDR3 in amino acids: CASSLSLPYSNEQFF. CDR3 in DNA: TGCGCCAGCAGCTTGTCCCTACCGTACTCCAATGAGCAGTTCTTC.

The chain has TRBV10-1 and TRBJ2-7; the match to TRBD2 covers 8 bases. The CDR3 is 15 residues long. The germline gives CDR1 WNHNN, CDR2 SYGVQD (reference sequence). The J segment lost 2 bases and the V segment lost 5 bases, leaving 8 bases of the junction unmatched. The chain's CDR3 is CASSRKGSGAYEQYF. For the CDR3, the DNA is TGCGCCAGCAGTCGCAAGGGTAGCGGGGCCTACGAGCAGTACTTC.

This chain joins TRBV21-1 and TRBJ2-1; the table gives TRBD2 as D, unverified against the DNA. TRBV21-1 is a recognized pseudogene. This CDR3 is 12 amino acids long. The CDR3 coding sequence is TGTGCCAGCAGCAAAAGAGGGAATGAGCAGTTCTTC. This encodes CASSKRGNEQFF.

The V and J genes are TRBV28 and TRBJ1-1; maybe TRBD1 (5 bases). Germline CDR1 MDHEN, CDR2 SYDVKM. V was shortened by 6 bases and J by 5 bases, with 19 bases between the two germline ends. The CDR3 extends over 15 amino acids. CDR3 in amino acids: CASRPQRGGRTEAFF. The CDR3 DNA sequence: TGTGCCAGCAGGCCCCAACGGGGGGGTAGGACTGAAGCTTTCTTT.

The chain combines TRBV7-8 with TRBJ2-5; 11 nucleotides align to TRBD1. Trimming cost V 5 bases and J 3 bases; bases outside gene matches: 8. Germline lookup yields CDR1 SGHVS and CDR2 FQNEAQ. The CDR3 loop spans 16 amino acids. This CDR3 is CASSIHLGQGEETQYF. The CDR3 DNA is TGTGCCAGCAGCATTCACCTGGGACAGGGGGAAGAGACCCAGTACTTC.

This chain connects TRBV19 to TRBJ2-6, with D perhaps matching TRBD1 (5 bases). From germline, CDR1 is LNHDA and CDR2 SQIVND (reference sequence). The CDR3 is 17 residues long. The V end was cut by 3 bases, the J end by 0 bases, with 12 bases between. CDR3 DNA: TGTGCCAGTAGTATGATAGGGGCCGTCTCTGGGGCCAACGTCCTGACTTTC. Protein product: CASSMIGAVSGANVLTF.

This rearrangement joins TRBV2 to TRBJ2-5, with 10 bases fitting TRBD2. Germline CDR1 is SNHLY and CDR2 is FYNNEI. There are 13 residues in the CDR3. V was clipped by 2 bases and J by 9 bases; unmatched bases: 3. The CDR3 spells CASSEFSGGSQYF. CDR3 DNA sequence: TGTGCCAGCAGTGAATTTAGCGGGGGGTCCCAGTACTTC.

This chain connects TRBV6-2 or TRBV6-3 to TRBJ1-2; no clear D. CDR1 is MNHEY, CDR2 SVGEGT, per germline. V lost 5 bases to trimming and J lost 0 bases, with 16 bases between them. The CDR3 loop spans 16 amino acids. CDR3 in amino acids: CASSPPRSLANYGYTF. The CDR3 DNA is TGTGCCAGCAGTCCCCCCCGGTCGTTAGCTAACTATGGCTACACCTTC.

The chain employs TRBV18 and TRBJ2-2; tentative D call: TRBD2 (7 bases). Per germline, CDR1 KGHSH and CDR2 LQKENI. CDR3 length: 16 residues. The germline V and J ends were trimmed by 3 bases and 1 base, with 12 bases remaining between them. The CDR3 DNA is TGTGCCAGCTCACCGGCGGGGGCGATGAACACCGGGGAGCTGTTTTTT. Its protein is CASSPAGAMNTGELFF.

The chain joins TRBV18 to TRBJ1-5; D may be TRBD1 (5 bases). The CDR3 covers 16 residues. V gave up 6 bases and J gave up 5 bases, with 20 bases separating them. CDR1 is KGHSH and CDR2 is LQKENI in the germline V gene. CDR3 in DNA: TGTGCCAGCTCGGACTTCGGGGGGGGACGATATCAGCCCCAGCATTTT. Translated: CASSDFGGGRYQPQHF.

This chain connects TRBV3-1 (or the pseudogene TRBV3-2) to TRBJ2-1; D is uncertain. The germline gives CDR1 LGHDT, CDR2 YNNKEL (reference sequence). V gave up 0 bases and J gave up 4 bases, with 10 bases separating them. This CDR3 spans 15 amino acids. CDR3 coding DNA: TGTGCCAGCAGCCAAGATCAGGCCGGATACAATGAGCAGTTCTTC. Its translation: CASSQDQAGYNEQFF.

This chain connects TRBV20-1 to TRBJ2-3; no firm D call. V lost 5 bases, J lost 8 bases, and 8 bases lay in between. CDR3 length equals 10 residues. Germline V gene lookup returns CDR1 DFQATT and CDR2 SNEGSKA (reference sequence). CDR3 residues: CSALETTQYF. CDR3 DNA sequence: TGCAGTGCTCTGGAGACTACGCAGTATTTT.

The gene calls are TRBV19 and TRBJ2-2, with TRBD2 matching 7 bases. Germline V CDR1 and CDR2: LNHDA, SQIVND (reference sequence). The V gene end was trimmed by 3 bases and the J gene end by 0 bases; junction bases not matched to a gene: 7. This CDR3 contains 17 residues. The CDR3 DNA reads TGTGCCAGTAGTATCCGTCGGGGGGAACCGAACACCGGGGAGCTGTTTTTT. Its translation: CASSIRRGEPNTGELFF.

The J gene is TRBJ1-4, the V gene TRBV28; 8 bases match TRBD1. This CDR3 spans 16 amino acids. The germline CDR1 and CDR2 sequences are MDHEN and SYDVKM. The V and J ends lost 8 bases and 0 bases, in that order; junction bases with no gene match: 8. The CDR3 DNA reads TGTGCCAGCGGCACAGGGGGGCTGGCAACTAATGAAAAACTGTTTTTT. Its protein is CASGTGGLATNEKLFF.